The 21 T cell receptor beta chains listed next were all sequenced from one sample in a study of T cell responses to AZD1222 COVID-19 vaccine. This table comes from immunoSEQ multiplex PCR, and its TCRdb copy is limited to in-frame clones, with some not included. The table lists tens of thousands of clones, roughly 86% of them singletons. The source material was peripheral blood, sampled 28 days after the second AZD1222 dose. These receptors all stem from an adult who received the AZD1222 COVID-19 vaccine.

This chain joins TRBV19 and TRBJ2-3, with D tentatively TRBD1 or TRBD2 (5 bases each). The CDR3 consists of 15 residues. Deletions cut 0 bases from V and 0 bases from J, with 7 bases between. CDR1 is LNHDA and CDR2 is SQIVND in the germline V gene (reference sequence). Here the CDR3 reads CASSIDGTSTDTQYF. The CDR3 nucleotides read TGTGCCAGTAGTATAGATGGGACCAGCACAGATACGCAGTATTTT.

This clone was detected only a few times. This rearrangement joins TRBV23-1 to TRBJ2-7; the match to TRBD2 covers 8 bases. TRBV23-1 has ORF status, its function being uncertain. Germline trimming cut 0 bases from V and 3 bases from J; bases unmatched to any gene: 7. The CDR3 sequence is 16 residues long. The DNA for the CDR3 is TGCGCCAGCAGTCAATCGCGAGCGGGAGACGTCTACGAGCAGTACTTC. Protein: CASSQSRAGDVYEQYF.

The V gene is TRBV5-4, the J gene TRBJ1-1; D may be TRBD1 (6 bases). The CDR3 runs to 17 residues. Trimming removed 4 bases from V and 1 base from J, with 20 bases in between. Germline V gives CDR1 SGHNT, CDR2 YYREEE (reference sequence). The CDR3 sequence is CASSAGGGGNRNTEAFF. The CDR3 DNA sequence: TGTGCCAGCAGCGCCGGGGGAGGGGGGAATAGGAACACTGAAGCTTTCTTT.

The chain has TRBV25-1 and TRBJ2-5, with no clear D. Trimming shortened V by 0 bases and J by 1 base, and 6 bases separated the two germline ends. The CDR3 totals 14 residues. CDR1 and CDR2 from the germline V gene are MGHDK and SYGVNS. The CDR3 region is CASSEYPSQETQYF. CDR3 DNA sequence: TGTGCCAGCAGTGAATACCCCTCCCAAGAGACCCAGTACTTC.

The chain's CDR3 is CASSIDHLQPQHF. The CDR3 bases are TGTGCCAGTAGTATAGATCATCTTCAGCCCCAGCATTTT. The chain joins TRBV19 to TRBJ1-5; D remains unclear. CDR1 and CDR2 (germline): LNHDA, SQIVND (reference sequence). This CDR3 spans 13 amino acids. Trimming pared 0 bases from V and 6 bases from J, leaving 6 bases between.

This clone was observed a handful of times. At one boundary the junction diverges from the germline segment, which might be a read error. The chain has TRBV28 and TRBJ1-5; possible D gene TRBD1, 6 bases. Germline V lookup: CDR1 MDHEN, CDR2 SYDVKM. The CDR3 is 12 residues long. The CDR3 nucleotides read TGTGCCAGCACTTTACAGGGAAGGCCCCAGCATTTT. Protein sequence: CASTLQGRPQHF.

This rearrangement joins TRBV27 to TRBJ2-7; 8 nucleotides align to TRBD1. Germline CDR1 and CDR2: MNHEY and SMNVEV (reference sequence). Germline trimming cut 0 bases from V and 0 bases from J; bases unmatched to any gene: 7. CDR3 size: 17 residues. CDR3 residues: CASSLSRTGPSSYEQYF. CDR3 DNA: TGTGCCAGCAGTTTATCGAGGACAGGGCCGAGCTCCTACGAGCAGTACTTC.

The chain is built from TRBV7-3 and TRBJ2-2, with D maybe TRBD1 (6 bases). Trimming removed 0 bases from V and 1 base from J, with 9 bases in between. The length of the CDR3 is 16 residues. Germline lookup yields CDR1 SGHTA and CDR2 FQGTGA. The chain's CDR3 is CASSLTGRGNTGELFF. In DNA form, the CDR3 reads TGTGCCAGCAGCTTAACAGGCAGGGGGAACACCGGGGAGCTGTTTTTT.

The CDR3 loop is CASSQGGTSGKGVQETQYF. CDR3 DNA: TGCGCCAGCAGCCAAGGGGGAACTAGCGGGAAGGGGGTCCAAGAGACCCAGTACTTC. J is TRBJ2-5 and V is TRBV4-3, with 10 bases identical to TRBD2. Trimming at V came to 1 base and at J to 1 base, leaving 12 bases not matched to a gene. The CDR3 is 19 residues long. The germline V gene encodes CDR1 LGHNA and CDR2 YSLEER.

The rearrangement joins TRBV9 to TRBJ2-6, with unresolved D. Trimming removed 0 bases at V and 0 bases at J, with 1 base between. Germline-derived CDR1 and CDR2 are SGDLS and YYNGEE. The CDR3 sequence is 14 residues long. The CDR3 here is CASSVASGANVLTF. The DNA of the CDR3 is TGTGCCAGCAGCGTAGCCTCTGGGGCCAACGTCCTGACTTTC.

The chain links TRBV5-1 to TRBJ2-2, with D hard to call. Looked up from germline, CDR1 is SGHRS and CDR2 is YFSETQ. The V gene lost 2 bases and the J gene lost 8 bases, with 7 bases spanning the gap. This CDR3 contains 12 residues. The CDR3 is CASSFTKGELFF. The CDR3 DNA reads TGCGCCAGCAGCTTCACCAAGGGGGAGCTGTTTTTT.

This clone was observed a single time. The chain joins TRBV12-3 or TRBV12-4 to TRBJ1-1; D call uncertain. V shed 8 bases and J shed 1 base, with 2 bases lying between them. The CDR3 runs to 10 residues. CDR3 DNA: TGTGCCAGCGCGAACACTGAAGCTTTCTTT. As protein: CASANTEAFF.

The chain carries TRBV28 and TRBJ2-7; TRBD1 agrees at 9 bases. Germline lookup yields CDR1 MDHEN and CDR2 SYDVKM. The V gene end was trimmed by 6 bases and the J gene end by 3 bases; junction bases not matched to a gene: 9. The CDR3 extends over 15 amino acids. The CDR3 here is CASRMSGQGLYEQYF. CDR3 coding DNA: TGTGCCAGCAGGATGTCGGGACAGGGTCTCTACGAGCAGTACTTC.

This chain joins TRBV5-1 and TRBJ2-3, with unresolved D. V lost 0 bases and J lost 0, with 5 bases in between. Germline V gene sequence: CDR1 SGHRS, CDR2 YFSETQ. The CDR3 is made up of 14 amino acids. CDR3 sequence: CASSLATSTDTQYF. In DNA form, the CDR3 reads TGCGCCAGCAGCTTGGCTACTAGCACAGATACGCAGTATTTT. The whole variable domain, remainder taken from reference TRBV5-1 and TRBJ2-3, is KAGVTQTPRYLIKTRGQQVTLSCSPISGHRSVSWYQQTPGQGLQFLFEYFSETQRNKGNFPGRFSGRQFSNSRSEMNVSTLELGDSALYLCASSLATSTDTQYFGPGTRLTVL.

V gene TRBV9 combines with J gene TRBJ2-2, with 7 nucleotides matching TRBD1. Losses at the gene ends were 0 bases for V and 5 bases for J; bases not matched to a gene: 7. This CDR3 is built from 16 residues. The germline CDR1 and CDR2 sequences are SGDLS and YYNGEE. The CDR3 coding sequence is TGTGCCAGCAGCGTAGCGACAGGGAGTAGGACCGGGGAGCTGTTTTTT. Protein: CASSVATGSRTGELFF.

The V call is TRBV5-6, the J call TRBJ1-1; TRBD1 might be the D (6 bases). This CDR3 has 18 amino acids. Germline lookup yields CDR1 SGHDT and CDR2 YYEEEE. Trimming removed 2 bases at V and 0 bases at J, with 20 bases between. The CDR3 loop is CASSLDRLSRILNTEAFF. CDR3 DNA sequence: TGTGCCAGCAGCTTAGACAGGTTGAGCAGAATTCTGAACACTGAAGCTTTCTTT.

The rearrangement joins TRBV19 to TRBJ1-1; maybe TRBD1 (6 bases). V dropped 4 bases and J dropped 6 bases, with 15 bases sitting between them. The CDR3 extends over 14 amino acids. Germline V gene sequence: CDR1 LNHDA, CDR2 SQIVND (reference sequence). The CDR3 spells CASSTTGSGAEAFF. In DNA form, the CDR3 reads TGTGCCAGTAGTACGACGGGGTCAGGGGCTGAAGCTTTCTTT.

This chain connects TRBV3-1 (or the pseudogene TRBV3-2) to TRBJ1-1; 10 nucleotides line up with TRBD1. V shed 3 bases, J shed 2 bases, and the junction held 6 bases outside the gene matches. Per the germline V gene, CDR1 is LGHDT and CDR2 is YNNKEL (reference sequence). The CDR3 is made up of 16 amino acids. As DNA, the CDR3 is TGTGCCAGCAGCCAGCCGACAGGGGGCGTTAACACTGAAGCTTTCTTT. Translating it yields CASSQPTGGVNTEAFF.

The rearrangement uses TRBV5-4 and TRBJ1-1; D is uncertain. Germline V gene data show CDR1 as SGHNT and CDR2 as YYREEE (reference sequence). The CDR3 covers 13 residues. Trimming shortened V by 2 bases and J by 1 base, and 6 bases separated the two germline ends. The CDR3 DNA is TGTGCCAGCAGCTTACGACAGAACACTGAAGCTTTCTTT. It codes for CASSLRQNTEAFF. The full variable domain, completed using reference TRBV5-4 and TRBJ1-1, is ETGVTQSPTHLIKTRGQQVTLRCSSQSGHNTVSWYQQALGQGPQFIFQYYREEENGRGNFPPRFSGLQFPNYSSELNVNALELDDSALYLCASSLRQNTEAFFGQGTRLTVV.

The chain uses TRBV7-9 and TRBJ2-7; TRBD1 matches at 8 bases. Trimming took 1 base from V and 6 from J; bases not matched to a gene: 5. The CDR3 extends over 14 amino acids. CDR1 is SEHNR and CDR2 is FQNEAQ in the germline V gene (reference sequence). The CDR3 DNA reads as TGTGCCAGCAGCTTAGGACAGGGGCCGAGCGAGCAGTACTTC. This translates into CASSLGQGPSEQYF.

This chain uses TRBV6-5 with TRBJ1-1; D unresolved. V gave up 4 bases and J gave up 6 bases, with 6 bases separating them. Germline values: CDR1 MNHEY, CDR2 SVGAGI. The CDR3 has 11 amino acids. The CDR3 DNA sequence: TGTGCCAGCAGTTCCGACTCTGAAGCTTTCTTT. Translation gives CASSSDSEAFF.